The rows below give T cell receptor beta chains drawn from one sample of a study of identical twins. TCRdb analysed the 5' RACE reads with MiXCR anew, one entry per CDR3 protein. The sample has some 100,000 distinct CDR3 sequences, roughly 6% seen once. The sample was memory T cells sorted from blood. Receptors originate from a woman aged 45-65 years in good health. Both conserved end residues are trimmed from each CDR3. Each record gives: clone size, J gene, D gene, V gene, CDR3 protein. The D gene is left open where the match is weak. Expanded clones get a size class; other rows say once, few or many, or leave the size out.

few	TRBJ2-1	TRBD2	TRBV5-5	ASSTSGGRSYNEQF
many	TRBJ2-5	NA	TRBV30	AWSRRGGETQY
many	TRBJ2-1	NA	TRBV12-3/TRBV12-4	ASRPWARDEQF
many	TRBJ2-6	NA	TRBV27	ASSTGANVLT
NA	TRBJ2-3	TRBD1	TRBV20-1	SARVPQGRTDTQY
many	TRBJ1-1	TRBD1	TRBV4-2	ASSQDNRDRGRGTEAF
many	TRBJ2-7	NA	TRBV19	ASRPSQGGSYEQY
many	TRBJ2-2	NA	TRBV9	ASSVAVTGELF
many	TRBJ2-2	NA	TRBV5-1	ASSIGGSNTGELF
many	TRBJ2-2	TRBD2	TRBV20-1	SAQTLAGGRAGELF
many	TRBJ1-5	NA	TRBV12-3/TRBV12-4	ASSLRGHNQPQH
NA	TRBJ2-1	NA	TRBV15	ATSGGQTNEQF
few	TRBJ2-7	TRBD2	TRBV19	ASSIESGTYEQY
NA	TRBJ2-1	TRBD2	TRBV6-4	ASSVAGGVGEQF
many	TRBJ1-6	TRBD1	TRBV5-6	ASSLNTGTANSPLH
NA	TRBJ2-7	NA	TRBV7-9	ASSFDRWSGQGEQY
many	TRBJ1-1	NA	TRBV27	ASTARANTEAF
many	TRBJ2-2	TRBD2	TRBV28	ASSLGLAGDPGELF
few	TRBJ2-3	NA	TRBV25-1	ASNPLRGATSTDTQY
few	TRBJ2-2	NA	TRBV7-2	ASSFDFTGELF
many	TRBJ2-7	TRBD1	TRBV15	ATSSLGTAREQY
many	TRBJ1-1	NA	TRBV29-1	SGRIVNTEAF
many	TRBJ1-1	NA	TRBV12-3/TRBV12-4	ASSPGHQNTEAF
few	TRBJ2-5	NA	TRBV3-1	ASSQLRERETQY
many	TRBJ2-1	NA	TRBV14	ASSQDQVRASYNEQF
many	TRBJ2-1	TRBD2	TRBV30	AWRWGGERNEQF
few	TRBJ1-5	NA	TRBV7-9	ASSFENSNQPQH
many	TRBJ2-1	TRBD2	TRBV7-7	ASSLGTSGRADEQF
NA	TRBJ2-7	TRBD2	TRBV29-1	SVAGGILEQY
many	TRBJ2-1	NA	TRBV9	ASSALLRGEQF
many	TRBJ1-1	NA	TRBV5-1	ASRGNGNTEAF
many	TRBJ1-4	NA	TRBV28	ASSGREKLF
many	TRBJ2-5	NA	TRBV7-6	ASSLEVETQY
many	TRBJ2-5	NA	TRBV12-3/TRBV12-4	ASSFGAGRETQY
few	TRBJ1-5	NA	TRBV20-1	SASHGQLYSNQPQH
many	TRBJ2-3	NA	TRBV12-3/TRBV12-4	ASSPPGARTQY
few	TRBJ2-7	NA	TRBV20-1	SASRLAYEQY
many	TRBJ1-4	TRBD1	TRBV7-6	ASSLGSRTGDEKLF
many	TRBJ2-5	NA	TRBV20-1	SASRTGRETQY
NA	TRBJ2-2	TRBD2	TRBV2	ASRETSARNRELF
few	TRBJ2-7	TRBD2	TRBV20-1	SASGTSGVAAYEQY